Following are 3 T cell receptor beta chains from one sample sequenced in a study of T cell responses to AZD1222 COVID-19 vaccine. TCRdb's copy holds only in-frame clones and misses some; the assay was immunoSEQ multiplex PCR. The sample lists approximately 150,000 clones, 90% occurring once. The source material was peripheral blood, sampled 28 days after the second AZD1222 dose. The source is an adult who received the AZD1222 COVID-19 vaccine.

This chain joins TRBV5-4 and TRBJ1-2, with 7 bases that match TRBD1. J lost 2 bases, V lost 0 bases, and 4 bases had no gene match. The CDR3 is 15 amino acids. The germline CDR1 and CDR2 sequences are SGHNT and YYREEE (reference sequence). CDR3 region: CASSLDRGQNYGYTF. Here the CDR3 DNA reads TGTGCCAGCAGCTTGGACCGGGGACAGAACTATGGCTACACCTTC.

The V and J genes are TRBV19 and TRBJ2-2, with 10 positions matching TRBD1. V dropped 6 bases and J dropped 4; count of bases not matched to a gene: 2. Germline assignment: CDR1 LNHDA and CDR2 SQIVND (reference sequence). CDR3 length: 14 amino acids. This CDR3 reads CASRGQGGTGELFF. The CDR3 nucleotides are TGTGCCAGTAGAGGACAGGGGGGCACCGGGGAGCTGTTTTTT.

The V and J genes are TRBV18 and TRBJ1-5; no firm D call. With 0 bases removed from V and 7 bases from J, the gap between germline ends came to 10 bases. The V gene's germline CDR1 is KGHSH and CDR2 LQKENI. The CDR3 spans 14 residues. CDR3 sequence reads: CASSPPGGLQPQHF. CDR3 nucleotides: TGTGCCAGCTCACCACCCGGCGGACTCCAGCCCCAGCATTTT.